The 13 T cell receptor beta chains reported below all come from one sample, sequenced in a study of patients with pleural tuberculosis. TCRdb analysed the reads with MiXCR anew, one entry per CDR3 protein. The sample lists tens of thousands of distinct CDR3 sequences, under 8.5% occurring once. These receptors originate from a human donor with pleural tuberculosis.

The chain joins TRBV30 to TRBJ2-7, with 7 bases matching TRBD2. This CDR3 is 11 amino acids long. The junction had 3 bases not matched to a gene; V was cut back by 8 bases and J by 2 bases. Germline CDR1 and CDR2: GTSNPN and SVGIG (reference sequence). The CDR3 DNA reads TGTGCCGGCGGGACTACCTACGAGCAGTACTTC. Its translation: CAGGTTYEQYF.

Ten or more counts support this clonotype. This chain uses TRBV19 with TRBJ2-4; the D is unclear. This CDR3 contains 15 residues. V was trimmed by 5 bases and J by 3 bases, leaving 14 bases between them. CDR1 LNHDA and CDR2 SQIVND come from the germline V gene (reference sequence). The chain's CDR3 is CASSQSRIGKNIQYF. The CDR3 DNA sequence: TGTGCCAGTAGTCAATCCCGGATTGGCAAAAACATTCAGTACTTC.

This clonotype appeared many times. The chain uses TRBV12-3 or TRBV12-4 and TRBJ1-5; 10 bases match TRBD1. Trimming took 4 bases from V and 4 from J; bases not matched to a gene: 4. This CDR3 is built from 15 residues. DNA for the CDR3: TGTGCCAGCAGTTCGGACAGGGGGGGTAATCAGCCCCAGCATTTT. Its protein is CASSSDRGGNQPQHF.

This clonotype showed up many times. V usage is TRBV18 and J usage is TRBJ2-1; 11 bases fit TRBD2. CDR1 and CDR2 from the germline V gene are KGHSH and LQKENI. J lost 7 bases, V lost 5 bases, and 10 bases had no gene match. CDR3 length: 16 amino acids. CDR3 nucleotide sequence: TGTGCCAGCTCAGAAACTAGCGGGAGCGGAGTGAATGAGCAGTTCTTC. This gives the protein CASSETSGSGVNEQFF.

This clonotype was recorded at least ten times. The chain joins TRBV12-3 or TRBV12-4 to TRBJ2-7; no firm D call. The CDR3 consists of 15 residues. The CDR3 DNA sequence: TGTGCCAGCAGTCCGATCGAAACAGTCTCCGACGAGCAGTACGTC. Protein sequence: CASSPIETVSDEQYV.

The sample holds a few counts of this clonotype. The gene calls are TRBV24-1 and TRBJ2-1; possibly TRBD1 for D (8 bases). The length of the CDR3 is 16 residues. V was shortened by 3 bases and J by 7 bases, with 18 bases between the two germline ends. Germline V lookup: CDR1 KGHDR, CDR2 SFDVKD. The CDR3 DNA reads as TGTGCCACCAGTGATCAGGACAGGGTGCGGGGGAATGAGCAGTTCTTC. Translation: CATSDQDRVRGNEQFF.

In this sample, this clonotype turned up many times. The rearrangement uses TRBV4-2 and TRBJ2-1; a weak D match, TRBD2 (5 bases). The V gene lost 4 bases and the J gene lost 5 bases, with 9 bases spanning the gap. This CDR3 is built from 13 residues. CDR1 is LGHNA and CDR2 is YNFKEQ in the germline V gene. The CDR3 DNA sequence: TGTGCCAGCAGCCCACTCGGGGACAATGAGCAGTTCTTC. It encodes CASSPLGDNEQFF.

This clonotype was seen ten or more times. Mismatch with germline at one junction end may stem from a read error. The chain recombines TRBV7-2 with TRBJ2-5; TRBD2 might be the D (6 bases). The CDR3 totals 12 residues. Germline CDR1 is SGHTA and CDR2 is FQGNSA. The CDR3 here is CASSLARETQYF. The DNA of the CDR3 is TGTGCCAGCAGCCTAGCGCGGGAGACCCAGTACTTC.

The rearrangement links TRBV5-6 to TRBJ2-7, with TRBD1 identical over 9 bases. The germline CDR1 and CDR2 sequences are SGHDT and YYEEEE. J gave up 5 bases and V 3 bases, and 0 bases lay outside the gene matches. The CDR3 totals 12 residues. CDR3 amino acids: CASSWDRDEQYF. As DNA, the CDR3 is TGTGCCAGCAGCTGGGACAGGGACGAGCAGTACTTC.

V is TRBV19 and J is TRBJ1-3; no clear D. Germline V gene sequence: CDR1 LNHDA, CDR2 SQIVND (reference sequence). CDR3 length: 15 residues. Trimming left V 6 bases short and J 0 bases short, with 12 bases between. The CDR3 spells CASRAHHGSGNTIYF. In DNA form, the CDR3 reads TGTGCCAGTAGAGCCCACCACGGCTCTGGAAACACCATATATTTT. The full variable domain, rest sourced from reference TRBV19 and TRBJ1-3, is DGGITQSPKYLFRKEGQNVTLSCEQNLNHDAMYWYRQDPGQGLRLIYYSQIVNDFQKGDIAEGYSVSREKKESFPLTVTSAQKNPTAFYLCASRAHHGSGNTIYFGEGSWLTVV.

This clonotype was seen repeatedly, ten times or more. This chain connects TRBV19 to TRBJ1-1; 9 bases match TRBD1. Per the germline V gene, CDR1 is LNHDA and CDR2 is SQIVND (reference sequence). V lost 6 bases to trimming and J lost 9 bases; unmatched junction nucleotides: 8. The CDR3 runs 13 residues. In DNA form, the CDR3 reads TGTGCCAGTAGAATCACAGGGGGCACACAAGCTTTCTTT. It yields the protein CASRITGGTQAFF.

In this sample, this clonotype turned up a few times. The junction shows a germline mismatch at one end, possibly a read error. The chain recombines TRBV12-3 or TRBV12-4 with TRBJ2-6; D assignment may be TRBD1 or TRBD2 (5 bases each). CDR3 length: 14 residues. CDR3 residues: CASSLNLGANVLAF. In DNA, the CDR3 is TGTGCCAGCAGTTTAAATCTCGGGGCCAACGTCCTGGCTTTC.

In regard to this clonotype: A much bigger clone sits one base away, suggesting this may be a read error. V gene TRBV12-3 or TRBV12-4 combines with J gene TRBJ2-3; D remains unclear. The CDR3 has 11 residues. Trimming shortened V by 6 bases and J by 2 bases, and 3 bases separated the two germline ends. CDR3 sequence (DNA): TGTGCCAGCAGCTACACAGATACGCAGTATTTT. Amino acids: CASSYTDTQYF.